A single sample is the source of the 5 T cell receptor beta chains below, sequenced in a study of cytomegalovirus exposure and HLA in healthy donors. The PCR used 60 Vbeta and 13 Jbeta primers. This table comes from immunoSEQ multiplex PCR, and its TCRdb copy is limited to in-frame clones, with some not included. Of around 130,000 clones in the sample, 65% to 80% are singletons; the top ten hold roughly 5.2%. Sequenced: PBMCs. These receptors were collected from a man between 18 and 29 years old in good health and CMV-seropositive.

V and J are TRBV27 and TRBJ2-7, with D unclear. V was cut by 2 bases and J by 3 bases, with 8 bases left in between. CDR3 length: 13 residues. Germline lookup yields CDR1 MNHEY and CDR2 SMNVEV (reference sequence). CDR3 sequence reads: CASSLRQDYEQYF. The CDR3 DNA reads as TGTGCCAGCAGTTTAAGGCAGGACTACGAGCAGTACTTC.

This chain joins TRBV5-1 and TRBJ2-1; 11 bases line up with TRBD2. This CDR3 region has 15 residues. V shed 4 bases and J 5 bases; nucleotides not matched to a gene: 5. The germline gives CDR1 SGHRS, CDR2 YFSETQ. CDR3 residues: CASSLRLAGHNEQFF. CDR3 DNA sequence: TGCGCCAGCAGCCTAAGACTAGCGGGGCACAATGAGCAGTTCTTC. Supplemented by reference TRBV5-1 and TRBJ2-1, the full variable domain reads KAGVTQTPRYLIKTRGQQVTLSCSPISGHRSVSWYQQTPGQGLQFLFEYFSETQRNKGNFPGRFSGRQFSNSRSEMNVSTLELGDSALYLCASSLRLAGHNEQFFGPGTRLTVL.

This clone appeared a few times. The chain carries TRBV27 and TRBJ2-2; 7 bases line up with TRBD2. V lost 5 bases to trimming and J lost 15 bases; unmatched junction nucleotides: 18. The CDR3 extends over 15 amino acids. The germline CDR1 and CDR2 sequences are MNHEY and SMNVEV (reference sequence). The CDR3 protein is CASSPGGRYHEIMFF. The CDR3 nucleotides read TGTGCCAGCAGTCCGGGAGGACGGTACCACGAGATTATGTTTTTT.

This clone has a single count. At one end the junction does not follow the germline gene, possibly because of a read error. The chain employs TRBV27 and TRBJ2-3; possibly TRBD1 for D (5 bases). Germline CDR1 reads MNHEY; CDR2 reads SMNVEV (reference sequence). There are 15 residues in the CDR3. The CDR3 region has the DNA TGTGCCAGCAGGATATCTTGGGGCGCAACAGGTACGCAGTATTTT. It is translated as CASRISWGATGTQYF.

The rearrangement links TRBV5-6 to TRBJ1-5, with TRBD1 matching 9 bases. The CDR3 is made up of 14 amino acids. V lost 2 bases, J lost 6 bases, and 3 bases stayed unmatched. CDR1 SGHDT and CDR2 YYEEEE come from the germline V gene. The CDR3 region has the DNA TGTGCCAGCAGCTTCGGGACAGGGATTCAGCCCCAGCATTTT. Amino acids: CASSFGTGIQPQHF.